Listed below are T cell receptor beta chains from one sample, sequenced in a study of blood T cells in healthy people across ages. TCRdb used MiXCR to reprocess the 5' RACE reads, holding one entry per CDR3 protein. The sample has 1,800,000 or so distinct CDR3 sequences; approximately 40% are singletons. Input material: blood. Every receptor here comes from a human donor in good health. Both conserved end residues are part of each CDR3. Each record gives: V gene, clone size, J gene, CDR3 protein. Some rows mark clone size as missing; the rest say once, few, many or name a class of expanded clone.

TRBV10-3,NA,TRBJ2-1,CAAAEGVSEQFF
TRBV5-6,NA,TRBJ2-7,CASSILRGSYEQYF
TRBV2,NA,TRBJ2-1,CASEGGGEQFF
TRBV19,NA,TRBJ2-7,CASSMYSNYEQYF
TRBV4-3,NA,TRBJ1-1,CATRLGPGDNTEAFF
TRBV7-2,few,TRBJ1-5,CASSLEATGSGPQHF
TRBV12-3/TRBV12-4,few,NA,CASSPTWAYEQYF
TRBV12-3/TRBV12-4,NA,TRBJ1-5,CASSPVGGYGSNQPQHF
TRBV7-2,few,TRBJ2-7,CASTLVLADEQYF
TRBV28,few,TRBJ1-2,CASSFYEGAGYGYTF
TRBV7-2,few,TRBJ2-7,CASSLTGTVGYEQYF
TRBV6-1,NA,TRBJ2-7,CASNTSPLGHYYEQYF
TRBV4-1,few,TRBJ2-1,CASSQDGIAGGYNEQFF
TRBV7-8,NA,TRBJ2-1,CASSHQGAVLYNEQFF
TRBV19,few,TRBJ2-7,CASSISWVYEQYF
TRBV12-3/TRBV12-4,NA,TRBJ1-1,CASSFPQGLNTEAFF
TRBV12-3/TRBV12-4,NA,TRBJ2-1,CASSLGVFPYNEQFF
TRBV7-2,NA,TRBJ2-3,CASSSGGLAGRDTQYF
TRBV28,few,TRBJ2-1,CASSFEGTGKNEQFF
TRBV10-3,NA,TRBJ2-3,CATRGASDTQYF
TRBV10-3,NA,TRBJ2-7,CAISEALDASYEQYF
TRBV15,few,TRBJ2-1,CATSIHGGDEQFF
TRBV4-3,NA,TRBJ1-2,CASSPRWGSRHNYGYTF